This T cell receptor (beta chain) was documented in a study of Ad26.COV2.S vaccination and SARS-CoV-2 variants. Study in general: The Ad26.COV2.S arm of the COV1001 trial was where the donor was placed. In the study, Ad26.COV2.S was injected intramuscularly once, or twice 56 days apart. The study, taken as a whole, reports: Considerable breadth of spike-specific CD8+ and CD4+ T cell responses has reportedly been documented following vaccination. Vaccine recipients had higher spike-specific TCR breadth than placebo recipients.

V lost 6 bases to trimming and J lost 0 bases, with 13 bases between them. Germline CDR1 and CDR2: SGDLS and YYNGEE. The CDR3 has 15 residues. Sequencing was performed with immunoSEQ multiplex PCR; in TCRdb, only in-frame clones are kept and a portion is missing. The table lists 510,000 or so clones, around 85% of them singletons. Worth noting for this clone: Its cognate antigen is unknown.

Treatment given: 15 to 20 received Ad26.COV2.S at low or high dose, single or two shots; several received placebo; per-sample allocation not given. Collection of the samples took place on day 63 after the first injection of vaccine or placebo. The specimen was peripheral blood, collected in a trial of Ad26.COV2.S vaccine versus placebo. The chain has TRBV9 and TRBJ2-1; no clear D. The clonotype comes from a person between 18 and 65 years old who received the Ad26.COV2.S COVID-19 vaccine or a placebo. CDR3 protein: CASNGSPSSYNEQFF. The CDR3 bases are TGTGCCAGCAATGGCTCCCCGAGCTCCTACAATGAGCAGTTCTTC. Full variable domain (outside the CDR3, taken from reference TRBV9 and TRBJ2-1): DSGVTQTPKHLITATGQRVTLRCSPRSGDLSVYWYQQSLDQGLQFLIQYYNGEERAKGNILERFSAQQFPDLHSELNLSSLELGDSALYFCASNGSPSSYNEQFFGPGTRLTVL.